These 27 T cell receptor beta chains were all obtained from the same sample, sequenced in a study of shared clonotypes between healthy human individuals. The table came from immunoSEQ multiplex PCR; TCRdb's copy has only in-frame clones and leaves some out. Of around 1.1 million clones listed, more than 75% are singletons. Sequenced: memory CD4+ T cells from PBMCs. Subset reported: CD45RA-negative fraction. The receptors originated from a man younger than 30 in good health. Some clones in this sample may be carry-over from other donors' samples.

This chain connects TRBV5-1 to TRBJ1-4; D unresolved. Looked up from germline, CDR1 is SGHRS and CDR2 is YFSETQ. The CDR3 is 17 amino acids. V lost 3 bases and J 1 base, leaving 16 bases between the germline ends. The CDR3 loop reads CASSSPVGDVTNEKLFF. The CDR3 coding sequence is TGCGCCAGCAGCTCACCGGTGGGTGACGTAACTAATGAAAAACTGTTTTTT.

The chain has TRBV6-5 and TRBJ2-5, with D possibly matching TRBD2 (5 bases). The CDR3 has 13 residues. Germline V gene sequence: CDR1 MNHEY, CDR2 SVGAGI. The V gene lost 7 bases and the J gene lost 11 bases, with 20 bases spanning the gap. CDR3 DNA: TGTGCCAGCAAAATGTGGGAGTCAAGGGAGCAGTACTTC. Protein: CASKMWESREQYF.

In DNA, the CDR3 is TGTGCCAGCAGCTTATCGAATGAAAAACTGTTTTTT. This sequence encodes CASSLSNEKLFF. V is TRBV7-9 and J is TRBJ1-4, with no clear D. CDR3 length equals 12 residues. Germline CDR1 and CDR2: SEHNR and FQNEAQ (reference sequence). V was trimmed by 2 bases and J by 5 bases, leaving 3 bases between them.

This clone has just a few counts. The J gene is TRBJ2-1, the V gene TRBV7-3; 9 bases align to TRBD2. The junction had 13 bases not matched to a gene; V was cut back by 5 bases and J by 8 bases. Germline V gene sequence: CDR1 SGHTA, CDR2 FQGTGA. The CDR3 is made up of 16 amino acids. The chain's CDR3 is CASSPGTSSRVDEQFF. Written as DNA, the CDR3 is TGTGCCAGCAGCCCCGGGACTAGCTCCAGGGTGGATGAGCAGTTCTTC.

This clone appeared a few times. This chain connects TRBV5-1 to TRBJ1-1; the D is unclear. The CDR3 covers 17 residues. The V end was cut by 0 bases, the J end by 4 bases, with 19 bases between. Per the germline V gene, CDR1 is SGHRS and CDR2 is YFSETQ. CDR3 nucleotide sequence: TGCGCCAGCAGCTTGGGGGAAGAGTCGGGGTGGGTCACTGAAGCTTTCTTT. This gives the protein CASSLGEESGWVTEAFF.

With regard to this clone: This sample includes further DNA sequences coding for the same CDR3. The chain joins TRBV5-4 to TRBJ2-3, with D perhaps TRBD2 (6 bases). V lost 0 bases, J lost 5 bases, and 7 bases lay in between. The germline CDR1 and CDR2 sequences are SGHNT and YYREEE (reference sequence). The CDR3 totals 13 residues. The CDR3 nucleotides are TGTGCCAGCAGCTTGGCCGGGGGAGATACGCAGTATTTT. Encoded protein: CASSLAGGDTQYF.

Comment on this clone: Other DNA sequences in this sample translate to the same CDR3. The chain uses TRBV30 and TRBJ1-5; no reliable D call. Trimming pared 2 bases from V and 1 base from J, leaving 6 bases between. CDR3 length equals 13 residues. Germline assignment: CDR1 GTSNPN and CDR2 SVGIG (reference sequence). The CDR3 here is CAWSPGSNQPQHF. Here the CDR3 DNA reads TGTGCCTGGAGTCCGGGAAGCAATCAGCCCCAGCATTTT.

This clone was picked up a small number of times. At the DNA level, this CDR3 is encoded by other sequences in the same sample as well. This chain links TRBV7-2 with TRBJ2-7, with no clear D. The length of the CDR3 is 12 residues. The germline CDR1 and CDR2 sequences are SGHTA and FQGNSA. Trimming stripped 1 base from V and 2 bases from J, with 3 bases between. CDR3 amino acids: CASSLVPYEQYF. The CDR3, as DNA: TGTGCCAGCAGCTTAGTTCCCTACGAGCAGTACTTC. The full variable domain, with the rest looked up from reference TRBV7-2 and TRBJ2-7, is GAGVSQSPSNKVTEKGKDVELRCDPISGHTALYWYRQSLGQGLEFLIYFQGNSAPDKSGLPSDRFSAERTGGSVSTLTIQRTQQEDSAVYLCASSLVPYEQYFGPGTRLTVT.

The sample holds one count of this clone. This chain uses TRBV5-1 with TRBJ1-5; unclear D gene. V lost 4 bases and J 9 bases, leaving 14 bases between the germline ends. The CDR3 extends over 13 amino acids. CDR1 is SGHRS and CDR2 is YFSETQ in the germline V gene. Written as DNA, the CDR3 is TGCGCCAGCAGCGTGGACGGGTCTGGGCCCCAGCATTTT. Translating gives CASSVDGSGPQHF.

The chain recombines TRBV6-5 with TRBJ2-3; no reliable D call. Deletions cut 6 bases from V and 1 base from J, with 11 bases between. This CDR3 comprises 14 residues. CDR1 and CDR2 (germline): MNHEY, SVGAGI. CDR3 sequence (DNA): TGTGCCAGCAGCCCGCCGTTTGGCACAGATACGCAGTATTTT. Protein sequence: CASSPPFGTDTQYF.

The rearrangement links TRBV23-1 to TRBJ2-3; D not certain. TRBV23-1 is given ORF status, its function remaining uncertain. Trimming stripped 6 bases from V and 5 bases from J, with 30 bases between. The CDR3 has 19 residues. CDR3 sequence reads: CASSQVRAPRWDSGDTQYF. The CDR3 nucleotides are TGCGCCAGCAGCCAGGTTCGGGCCCCCCGTTGGGATTCTGGAGATACGCAGTATTTT.

The gene calls are TRBV13 and TRBJ2-7; TRBD1 is a possible D gene (6 bases). CDR1 is PRHDT and CDR2 is FYEKMQ in the germline V gene (reference sequence). With 4 bases removed from V and 7 bases from J, the gap between germline ends came to 17 bases. CDR3 length: 14 amino acids. The CDR3 nucleotides are TGTGCCAGCAGCTCCCGACAGGAGTGGAATGAGCAGTACTTC. This encodes CASSSRQEWNEQYF.

CDR3 sequence (DNA): TGTGCCAGCAGCCCCGGGCCCCCTCACGGGACAGTCCTACGCGACTACACCTTC. Its protein product is CASSPGPPHGTVLRDYTF. The chain recombines TRBV7-9 with TRBJ1-2; 7 nucleotides line up with TRBD1. The germline V gene has CDR1 SEHNR and CDR2 FQNEAQ (reference sequence). The J segment lost 10 bases and the V segment lost 5 bases, leaving 25 bases of the junction unmatched. This CDR3 region has 18 residues.

The J gene is TRBJ1-2, the V gene TRBV6-6, with D perhaps TRBD1 (6 bases). From germline, CDR1 is MNHNY and CDR2 SVGAGI (reference sequence). CDR3 size: 16 residues. The V gene lost 0 bases and the J gene lost 2 bases, with 13 bases spanning the gap. CDR3 nucleotide sequence: TGTGCCAGCAGTTACTCGACCGGGGGCCTAAACTATGGCTACACCTTC. Protein product: CASSYSTGGLNYGYTF.

The rearrangement joins TRBV5-4 to TRBJ2-3; 8 nucleotides agree with TRBD2. The CDR3 covers 18 residues. Trimming at V came to 5 bases and at J to 4 bases, leaving 18 bases not matched to a gene. Germline V CDR1 and CDR2: SGHNT, YYREEE (reference sequence). CDR3 region: CASSELSQSGSRADTQYF. The CDR3 nucleotides are TGTGCCAGCAGTGAGCTATCCCAAAGCGGGAGTCGGGCAGATACGCAGTATTTT.

The chain links TRBV7-2 to TRBJ2-3; TRBD2 matches at 10 bases. Germline CDR1 SGHTA, CDR2 FQGNSA. Trimming removed 5 bases from V and 7 bases from J; junction bases left unmatched: 15. The CDR3 extends over 17 amino acids. CDR3 protein: CASSPQGWLAGANTQYF. The CDR3 DNA is TGTGCCAGCAGCCCCCAAGGTTGGCTAGCGGGAGCAAATACGCAGTATTTT.

This chain connects TRBV15 to TRBJ2-7, with 12 bases fitting TRBD1. Per the germline V gene, CDR1 is LNHNV and CDR2 is YYDKDF (reference sequence). The CDR3 length is 15 residues. The V segment lost 4 bases and the J segment 6 bases; nucleotides outside the gene matches: 7. In nucleotides, the CDR3 is TGTGCCACCAGCATACCCGGGACAGGGGGCCTCGAGCAGTACTTC. This gives the protein CATSIPGTGGLEQYF. The whole variable domain, remainder taken from reference TRBV15 and TRBJ2-7, is DAMVIQNPRYQVTQFGKPVTLSCSQTLNHNVMYWYQQKSSQAPKLLFHYYDKDFNNEADTPDNFQSRRPNTSFCFLDIRSPGLGDTAMYLCATSIPGTGGLEQYFGPGTRLTVT.

The chain links TRBV2 to TRBJ1-5, with 8 bases identical to TRBD1. The CDR3 runs 14 residues. Germline V gene data show CDR1 as SNHLY and CDR2 as FYNNEI. The V gene end was trimmed by 5 bases and the J gene end by 7 bases; junction bases not matched to a gene: 7. The CDR3 here is CASSTRDRRQPQHF. The DNA for the CDR3 is TGTGCCAGCAGTACCCGGGACAGGCGGCAGCCCCAGCATTTT.

The chain employs TRBV28 and TRBJ2-5; perhaps TRBD1 as D (5 bases). CDR3 length equals 14 residues. The V and J ends lost 3 bases and 5 bases respectively, with 13 bases between them. Germline lookup yields CDR1 MDHEN and CDR2 SYDVKM. CDR3 sequence: CASSFARVWETQYF. The CDR3 DNA reads TGTGCCAGCAGTTTCGCCAGGGTCTGGGAGACCCAGTACTTC.

The CDR3 sequence is CASSSLDRLHNQPQHF. Written as DNA, the CDR3 is TGTGCCAGCAGTTCATTGGACAGGCTGCACAATCAGCCCCAGCATTTT. The genes are TRBV27 and TRBJ1-5; TRBD1 aligns across 7 bases. Germline V gene lookup returns CDR1 MNHEY and CDR2 SMNVEV (reference sequence). V lost 4 bases to trimming and J lost 3 bases; unmatched junction nucleotides: 9. This CDR3 is 16 amino acids long.

The chain links TRBV9 to TRBJ2-1; possibly TRBD2 for D (6 bases). V was clipped by 0 bases and J by 2 bases, with 36 bases between them. Per germline, CDR1 SGDLS and CDR2 YYNGEE. The CDR3 covers 24 residues. The DNA for the CDR3 is TGTGCCAGCAGCGTAGTGCTTGGACGCTCGATCGGGGGAATGGCCTTAAGCCCCTACAATGAGCAGTTCTTC. Its translation is CASSVVLGRSIGGMALSPYNEQFF.

This chain links TRBV5-1 with TRBJ2-3, with D possibly being TRBD1 or TRBD2 (5 bases each). The CDR3 contains 14 residues. V was shortened by 0 bases and J by 8 bases, with 13 bases between the two germline ends. Per the germline V gene, CDR1 is SGHRS and CDR2 is YFSETQ. This CDR3 is CASSLGDSRGTQYF. CDR3 DNA sequence: TGCGCCAGCAGCTTGGGAGACAGCCGGGGTACGCAGTATTTT.

The chain combines TRBV6-5 with TRBJ1-2; 7 bases fit TRBD1. Germline lookup yields CDR1 MNHEY and CDR2 SVGAGI. CDR3 length equals 13 residues. Unmatched junction bases numbered 3, after V lost 0 bases and J lost 8 bases. In nucleotides, the CDR3 is TGTGCCAGCAGTTACTCGACAGGGCCCGGCTACACCTTC. It is translated as CASSYSTGPGYTF.

J is TRBJ2-7 and V is TRBV28, with D possibly being TRBD1 (6 bases). This CDR3 has 17 residues. Germline CDR1 and CDR2: MDHEN and SYDVKM. V was pared by 5 bases and J by 0 bases, with 20 bases between. For the CDR3, the DNA is TGTGCCAGCAGTCGCCGCTCAGGGGCGCTGAACTCCTACGAGCAGTACTTC. Translated: CASSRRSGALNSYEQYF. The full variable domain, with the rest looked up from reference TRBV28 and TRBJ2-7, is DVKVTQSSRYLVKRTGEKVFLECVQDMDHENMFWYRQDPGLGLRLIYFSYDVKMKEKGDIPEGYSVSREKKERFSLILESASTNQTSMYLCASSRRSGALNSYEQYFGPGTRLTVT.

In regard to this clone: The sample carries other DNA sequences with the same CDR3. The chain has TRBV15 and TRBJ2-2; maybe TRBD1 (5 bases). CDR1 is LNHNV, CDR2 YYDKDF, per germline (reference sequence). V shed 2 bases and J shed 4 bases, with 8 bases lying between them. The length of the CDR3 is 14 residues. The CDR3 region has the DNA TGTGCCACCAGCAGACAGGGAAGCACCGGGGAGCTGTTTTTT. Amino acids: CATSRQGSTGELFF. Supplemented by reference TRBV15 and TRBJ2-2, the full variable domain reads DAMVIQNPRYQVTQFGKPVTLSCSQTLNHNVMYWYQQKSSQAPKLLFHYYDKDFNNEADTPDNFQSRRPNTSFCFLDIRSPGLGDTAMYLCATSRQGSTGELFFGEGSRLTVL.

This clone is a singleton in its sample. The chain uses TRBV28 and TRBJ1-4; D may be TRBD1 (5 bases). Between the trimmed V and J ends, which lost 3 bases and 5 bases, there was a span of 13 bases. The CDR3 consists of 15 residues. Germline V CDR1 and CDR2: MDHEN, SYDVKM. In nucleotides, the CDR3 is TGTGCCAGCAGTTTGATGGGGCTGTCGAATGAAAAACTGTTTTTT. Translation: CASSLMGLSNEKLFF. Together with reference TRBV28 and TRBJ1-4, the CDR3 gives the full variable domain: DVKVTQSSRYLVKRTGEKVFLECVQDMDHENMFWYRQDPGLGLRLIYFSYDVKMKEKGDIPEGYSVSREKKERFSLILESASTNQTSMYLCASSLMGLSNEKLFFGSGTQLSVL.

J is TRBJ1-5 and V is TRBV5-3; TRBD1 is a possible D gene (5 bases). TRBV5-3 is an ORF, with its function uncertain. V gave up 3 bases and J gave up 4 bases, with 23 bases separating them. The CDR3 is 18 residues long. The CDR3 nucleotides read TGTGCCAGAAGCTCCTTATCTGGCGCAGGGATGCAGAATCAGCCCCAGCATTTT. Protein product: CARSSLSGAGMQNQPQHF.